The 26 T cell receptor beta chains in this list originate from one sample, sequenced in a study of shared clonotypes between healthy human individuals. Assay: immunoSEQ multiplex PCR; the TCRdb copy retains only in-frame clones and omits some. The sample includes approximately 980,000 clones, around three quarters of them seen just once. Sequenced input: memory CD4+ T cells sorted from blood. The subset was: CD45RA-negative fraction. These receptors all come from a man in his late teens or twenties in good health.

The CDR3 reads CASSAPGLAGRYEQYF. The CDR3 nucleotides read TGTGCCAGCAGCGCACCGGGACTAGCGGGAAGGTACGAGCAGTACTTC. The chain combines TRBV5-4 with TRBJ2-7; 13 bases agree with TRBD2. This CDR3 has 16 residues. The J segment lost 4 bases and the V segment lost 4 bases, leaving 8 bases of the junction unmatched. Looked up from germline, CDR1 is SGHNT and CDR2 is YYREEE (reference sequence).

CDR3 amino acids: CASGPGLGNEQFF. The CDR3 nucleotides are TGTGCCAGCGGACCGGGACTGGGGAATGAGCAGTTCTTC. V is TRBV11-3 and J is TRBJ2-1, with D possibly TRBD2 on 6 matching bases. The V gene lost 8 bases and the J gene lost 7 bases, with 15 bases spanning the gap. Looked up from germline, CDR1 is SGHNT and CDR2 is YENEEA. The CDR3 spans 13 residues.

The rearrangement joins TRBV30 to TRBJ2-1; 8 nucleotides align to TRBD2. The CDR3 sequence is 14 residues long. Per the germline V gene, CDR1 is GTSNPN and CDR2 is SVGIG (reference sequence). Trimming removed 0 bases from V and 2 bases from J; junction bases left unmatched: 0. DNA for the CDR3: TGTGCCTGGAGTGTAGCGGGGGCCTACAATGAGCAGTTCTTC. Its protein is CAWSVAGAYNEQFF.

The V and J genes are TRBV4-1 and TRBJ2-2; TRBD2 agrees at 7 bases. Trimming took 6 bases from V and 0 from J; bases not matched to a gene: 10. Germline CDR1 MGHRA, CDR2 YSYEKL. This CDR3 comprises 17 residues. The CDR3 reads CASRDTRAGTNTGELFF. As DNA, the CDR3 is TGCGCCAGCAGGGATACGAGAGCGGGGACGAACACCGGGGAGCTGTTTTTT.

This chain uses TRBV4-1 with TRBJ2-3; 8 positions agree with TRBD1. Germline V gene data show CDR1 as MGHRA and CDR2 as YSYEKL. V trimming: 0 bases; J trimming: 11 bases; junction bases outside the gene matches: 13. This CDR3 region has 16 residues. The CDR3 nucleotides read TGCGCCAGCAGCCAAGAAATCACGCAGGGGGCCGGGTGGCAGTATTTT. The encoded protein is CASSQEITQGAGWQYF.

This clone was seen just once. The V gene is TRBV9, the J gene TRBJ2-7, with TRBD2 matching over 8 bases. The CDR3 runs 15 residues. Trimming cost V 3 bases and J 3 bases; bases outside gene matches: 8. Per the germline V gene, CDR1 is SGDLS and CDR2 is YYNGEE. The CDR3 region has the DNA TGTGCCAGCAGCGGTACCCGGGGGGGCCACTACGAGCAGTACTTC. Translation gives CASSGTRGGHYEQYF.

CDR3 DNA: TGTGCCAGCAGTTCACCCTCGGAAGGCTACACCTTC. This gives the protein CASSSPSEGYTF. The V gene is TRBV6-5, the J gene TRBJ1-2; D call uncertain. The V end lost 4 bases, the J end lost 8 bases, and 11 bases lay between the germline ends. This CDR3 comprises 12 residues. The germline V gene encodes CDR1 MNHEY and CDR2 SVGAGI.

CDR3 region: CASAPWGTGGGEKLFF. CDR3 DNA sequence: TGTGCCAGCGCCCCTTGGGGGACAGGGGGAGGGGAAAAACTGTTTTTT. V and J are TRBV28 and TRBJ1-4, with 11 bases aligning to TRBD1. Unmatched junction bases numbered 13, after V lost 8 bases and J lost 8 bases. CDR3 length: 16 residues. Germline lookup yields CDR1 MDHEN and CDR2 SYDVKM.

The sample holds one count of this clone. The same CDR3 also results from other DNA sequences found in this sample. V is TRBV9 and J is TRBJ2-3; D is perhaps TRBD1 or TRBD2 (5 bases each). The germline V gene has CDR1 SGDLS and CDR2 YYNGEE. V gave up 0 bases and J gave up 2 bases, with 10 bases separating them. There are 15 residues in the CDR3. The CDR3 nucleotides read TGTGCCAGCAGCGTAGGGGGGACCTTCACAGATACGCAGTATTTT. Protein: CASSVGGTFTDTQYF.

For the CDR3, the DNA is TGTGCCAGCAGCTTAACTTCAGGGGGTCTTGGGGAGACCCAGTACTTC. It translates to CASSLTSGGLGETQYF. The chain uses TRBV7-9 and TRBJ2-5; TRBD1 agrees at 7 bases. Per the germline V gene, CDR1 is SEHNR and CDR2 is FQNEAQ (reference sequence). CDR3 length: 16 residues. V was clipped by 2 bases and J by 5 bases; unmatched bases: 11.

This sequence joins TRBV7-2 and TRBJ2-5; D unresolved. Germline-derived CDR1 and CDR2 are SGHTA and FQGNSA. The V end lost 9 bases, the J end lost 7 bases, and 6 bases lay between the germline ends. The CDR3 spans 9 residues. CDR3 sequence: CASILTQYF. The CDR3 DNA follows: TGTGCCAGTATACTGACCCAGTACTTC. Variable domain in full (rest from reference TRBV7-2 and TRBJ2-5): GAGVSQSPSNKVTEKGKDVELRCDPISGHTALYWYRQSLGQGLEFLIYFQGNSAPDKSGLPSDRFSAERTGGSVSTLTIQRTQQEDSAVYLCASILTQYFGPGTRLLVL.

Here the CDR3 reads CAISQGDHHNSPLHF. DNA for the CDR3: TGTGCCATCAGTCAGGGGGACCATCATAATTCACCCCTCCACTTT. This chain connects TRBV10-3 to TRBJ1-6; 7 nucleotides agree with TRBD1. With 5 bases clipped from V and 5 bases from J, the junction kept 6 bases outside the gene matches. The CDR3 is 15 amino acids. Per the germline V gene, CDR1 is ENHRY and CDR2 is SYGVKD.

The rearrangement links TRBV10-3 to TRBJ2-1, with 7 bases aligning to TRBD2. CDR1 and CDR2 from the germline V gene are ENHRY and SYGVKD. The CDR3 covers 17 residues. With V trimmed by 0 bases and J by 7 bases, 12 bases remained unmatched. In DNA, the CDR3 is TGTGCCATCAGTGAGTCGACGGGGGGAGGGAGAGAAAATGAGCAGTTCTTC. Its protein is CAISESTGGGRENEQFF.

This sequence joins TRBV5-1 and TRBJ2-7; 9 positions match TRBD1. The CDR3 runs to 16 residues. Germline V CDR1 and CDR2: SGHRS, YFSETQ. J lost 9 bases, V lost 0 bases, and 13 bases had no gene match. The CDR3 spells CASSLVAFGTGSTQYF. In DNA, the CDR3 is TGCGCCAGCAGCTTGGTAGCCTTTGGGACAGGGTCGACGCAGTACTTC.

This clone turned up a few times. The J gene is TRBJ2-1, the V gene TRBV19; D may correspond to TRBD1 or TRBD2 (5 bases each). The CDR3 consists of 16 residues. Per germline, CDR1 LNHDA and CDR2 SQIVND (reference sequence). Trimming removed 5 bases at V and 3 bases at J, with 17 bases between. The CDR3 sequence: CASSASGQVRYNEQFF. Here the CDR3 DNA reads TGTGCCAGTAGTGCCTCGGGGCAAGTCCGCTACAATGAGCAGTTCTTC.

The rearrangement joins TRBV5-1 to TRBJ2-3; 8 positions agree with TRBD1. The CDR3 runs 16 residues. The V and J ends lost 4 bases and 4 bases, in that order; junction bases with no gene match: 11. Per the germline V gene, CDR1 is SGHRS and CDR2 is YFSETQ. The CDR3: CASSPGVGQGSDTQYF. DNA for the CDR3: TGCGCCAGCAGCCCTGGGGTTGGACAGGGATCAGATACGCAGTATTTT.

CDR3 DNA sequence: TGTGCCAGCAGCTTAGAAGCCATGAACACTGAAGCTTTCTTT. Protein product: CASSLEAMNTEAFF. The gene calls are TRBV7-8 and TRBJ1-1; no clear D gene. Looked up from germline, CDR1 is SGHVS and CDR2 is FQNEAQ. With 1 base removed from V and 0 bases from J, the gap between germline ends came to 6 bases. The CDR3 is made up of 14 amino acids.

The CDR3 loop reads CASSFSDQPQHF. DNA of the CDR3: TGTGCCAGCAGCTTCTCGGATCAGCCCCAGCATTTT. The chain joins TRBV7-8 to TRBJ1-5; D gene unclear. V lost 3 bases, J lost 5 bases, and 5 bases lay in between. The CDR3 runs to 12 residues. Germline loops: CDR1 SGHVS, CDR2 FQNEAQ.

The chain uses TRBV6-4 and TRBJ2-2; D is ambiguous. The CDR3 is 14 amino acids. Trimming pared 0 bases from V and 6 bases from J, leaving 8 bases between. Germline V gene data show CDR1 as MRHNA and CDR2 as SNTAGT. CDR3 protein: CASSDSSFAGELFF. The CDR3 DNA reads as TGTGCCAGCAGTGACTCGAGCTTTGCCGGGGAGCTGTTTTTT.

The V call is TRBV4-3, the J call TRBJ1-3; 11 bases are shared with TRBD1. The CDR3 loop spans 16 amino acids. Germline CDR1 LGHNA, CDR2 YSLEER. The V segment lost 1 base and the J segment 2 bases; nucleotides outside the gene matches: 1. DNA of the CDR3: TGCGCCAGCAGCCAAGGGGGACAGGGGGCTGGAAACACCATATATTTT. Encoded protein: CASSQGGQGAGNTIYF.

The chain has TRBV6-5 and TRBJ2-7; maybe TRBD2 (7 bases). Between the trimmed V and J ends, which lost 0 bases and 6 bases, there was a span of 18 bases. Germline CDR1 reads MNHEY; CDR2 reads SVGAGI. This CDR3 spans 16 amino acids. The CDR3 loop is CASSYSITRGGREQYF. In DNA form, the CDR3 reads TGTGCCAGCAGTTACTCTATAACTAGGGGGGGTCGCGAGCAGTACTTC.

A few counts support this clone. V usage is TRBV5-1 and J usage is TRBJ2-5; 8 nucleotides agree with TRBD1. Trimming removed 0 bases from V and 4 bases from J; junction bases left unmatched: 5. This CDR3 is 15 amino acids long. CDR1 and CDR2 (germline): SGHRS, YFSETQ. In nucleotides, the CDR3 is TGCGCCAGCAGCTTGGGGTCAGGGGGCTCAGAGACCCAGTACTTC. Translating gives CASSLGSGGSETQYF.

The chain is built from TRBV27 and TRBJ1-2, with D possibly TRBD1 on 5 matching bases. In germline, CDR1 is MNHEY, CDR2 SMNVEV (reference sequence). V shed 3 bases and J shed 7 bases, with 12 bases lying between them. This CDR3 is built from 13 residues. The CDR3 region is CASSFLGASGYTF. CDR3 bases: TGTGCCAGCAGTTTTTTAGGGGCAAGTGGCTACACCTTC.

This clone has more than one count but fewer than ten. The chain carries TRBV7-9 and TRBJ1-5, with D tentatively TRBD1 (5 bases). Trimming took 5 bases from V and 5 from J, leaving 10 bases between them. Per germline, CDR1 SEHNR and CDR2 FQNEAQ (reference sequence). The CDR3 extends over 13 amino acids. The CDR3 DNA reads TGTGCCAGCAGCCCGCAGGGTGATCAGCCCCAGCATTTT. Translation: CASSPQGDQPQHF.

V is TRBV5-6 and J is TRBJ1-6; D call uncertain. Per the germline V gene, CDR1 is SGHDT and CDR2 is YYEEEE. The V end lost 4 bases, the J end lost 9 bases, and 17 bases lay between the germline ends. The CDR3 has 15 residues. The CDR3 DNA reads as TGTGCCAGCAGCACGGAGGGAACCATTGGTTCACCCCTCCACTTT. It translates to CASSTEGTIGSPLHF.

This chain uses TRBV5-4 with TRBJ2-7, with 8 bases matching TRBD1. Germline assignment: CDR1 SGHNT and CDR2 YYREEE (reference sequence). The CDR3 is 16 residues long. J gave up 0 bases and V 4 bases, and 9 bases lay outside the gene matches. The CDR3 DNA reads TGTGCCAGCAGCACCGCGCCGGGACAGGCCTCCTACGAGCAGTACTTC. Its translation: CASSTAPGQASYEQYF.